The clone carrying this T cell receptor (beta chain) has more than one count but fewer than ten. The source of the sample is a study of blood T cells in healthy people across ages. Whenever a sample was processed, at least 6.5 million PBMCs were isolated. Trimming left V 7 bases short and J 9 bases short, with 10 bases between. CDR3 length: 11 residues. Germline CDR1 and CDR2: MDHEN and SYDVKM. Primers used in a second PCR of roughly 7 to 12 cycles were a sample-barcoded 5' primer and a J-beta primer mix. CDR3-containing paired-end reads numbered at least 2.5 million in each sample. Using its own MiXCR run on the 5' RACE reads, TCRdb lists one record per CDR3 protein. The table records roughly 720,000 distinct CDR3 sequences, roughly 50% of them present only once.

The sample taken for sequencing was blood. The chain uses TRBV28 and TRBJ2-4; D gene unclear. This receptor was identified in a man older than 75 in good health. CDR3 protein: CASIGRSIQYF. For the CDR3, the DNA is TGTGCCAGCATCGGTCGGAGCATTCAGTACTTC.